This T cell receptor (beta chain) was sequenced for a study of molecular identifiers for immune sequencing clone quantification. TCRdb recomputed calls from the PCR reads with MiXCR, one row per CDR3 protein. The data contain about 100,000 distinct CDR3 sequences, 36% of them singletons. This clonotype showed up many times. V lost 1 base and J 4 bases, leaving 13 bases between the germline ends. Germline CDR1 reads SEHNR; CDR2 reads FQNEAQ (reference sequence). This CDR3 spans 16 amino acids. The sample was naive CD8+ T cells from blood, with Jurkat cell RNA spiked in. Subset reported: FACS-sorted CD8+CD4-CCR7+CD45RA+ naive T cells. The J gene is TRBJ2-2, the V gene TRBV7-9; D is uncertain. The receptor was derived from a human donor in good health. Some libraries in this study had Jurkat cell RNA spiked in. The CDR3 spells CASSLGLVKSTGELFF. CDR3 DNA sequence: TGTGCCAGCAGCTTAGGGCTGGTGAAGAGCACCGGGGAGCTGTTTTTT.